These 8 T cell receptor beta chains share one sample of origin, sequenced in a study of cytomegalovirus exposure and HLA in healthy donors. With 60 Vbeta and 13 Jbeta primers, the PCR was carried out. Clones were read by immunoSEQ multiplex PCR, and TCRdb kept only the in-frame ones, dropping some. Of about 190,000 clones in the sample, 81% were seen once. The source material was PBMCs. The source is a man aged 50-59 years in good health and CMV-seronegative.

CDR3 amino acids: CASSLDRDRAIYIQYF. For the CDR3, the DNA is TGTGCCAGCAGCTTAGATCGGGATAGGGCAATTTACATTCAGTACTTC. The chain carries TRBV11-2 and TRBJ2-4, with a weak D call TRBD2 (5 bases). Trimming removed 0 bases at V and 8 bases at J, with 17 bases between. Germline CDR1 and CDR2: SGHAT and FQNNGV. CDR3 length: 16 residues.

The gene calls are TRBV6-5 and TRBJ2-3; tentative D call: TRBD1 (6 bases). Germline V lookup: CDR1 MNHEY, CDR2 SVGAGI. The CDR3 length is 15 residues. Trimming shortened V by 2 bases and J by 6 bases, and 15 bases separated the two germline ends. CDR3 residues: CASSYRGQGWDTQYF. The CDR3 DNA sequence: TGTGCCAGCAGTTACAGGGGCCAGGGGTGGGATACGCAGTATTTT.

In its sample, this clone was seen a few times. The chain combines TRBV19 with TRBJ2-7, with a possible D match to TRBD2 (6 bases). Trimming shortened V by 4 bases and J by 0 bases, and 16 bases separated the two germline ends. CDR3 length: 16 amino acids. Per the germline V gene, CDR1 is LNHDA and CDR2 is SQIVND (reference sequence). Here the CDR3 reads CASSTIPGESSYEQYF. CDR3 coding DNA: TGTGCCAGTAGTACCATCCCGGGGGAATCCTCCTACGAGCAGTACTTC.

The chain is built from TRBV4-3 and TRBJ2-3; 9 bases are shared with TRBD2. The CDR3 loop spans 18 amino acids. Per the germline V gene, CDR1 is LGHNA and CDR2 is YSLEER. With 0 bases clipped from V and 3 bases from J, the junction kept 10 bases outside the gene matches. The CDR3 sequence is CASSQEIGAGGLTDTQYF. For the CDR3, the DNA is TGCGCCAGCAGCCAAGAAATCGGGGCGGGGGGGCTTACAGATACGCAGTATTTT.

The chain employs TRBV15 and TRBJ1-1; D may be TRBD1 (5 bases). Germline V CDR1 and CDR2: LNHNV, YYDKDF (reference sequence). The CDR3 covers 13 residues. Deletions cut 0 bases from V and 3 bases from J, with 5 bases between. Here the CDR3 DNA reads TGTGCCACCAGCAGAGACAGGGACACTGAAGCTTTCTTT. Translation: CATSRDRDTEAFF.

The CDR3: CASTPGQGWYEQYF. CDR3 sequence (DNA): TGTGCCAGCACGCCGGGACAGGGATGGTACGAGCAGTACTTC. V is TRBV6-1 and J is TRBJ2-7; 9 bases map to TRBD1. The CDR3 extends over 14 amino acids. The junction had 8 bases not matched to a gene; V was cut back by 7 bases and J by 4 bases. Germline lookup yields CDR1 MNHNS and CDR2 SASEGT.

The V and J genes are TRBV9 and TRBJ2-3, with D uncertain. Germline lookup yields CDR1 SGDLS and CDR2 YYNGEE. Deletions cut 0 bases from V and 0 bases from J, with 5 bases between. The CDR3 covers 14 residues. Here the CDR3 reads CASSVGVSTDTQYF. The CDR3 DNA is TGTGCCAGCAGCGTAGGAGTCAGCACAGATACGCAGTATTTT.

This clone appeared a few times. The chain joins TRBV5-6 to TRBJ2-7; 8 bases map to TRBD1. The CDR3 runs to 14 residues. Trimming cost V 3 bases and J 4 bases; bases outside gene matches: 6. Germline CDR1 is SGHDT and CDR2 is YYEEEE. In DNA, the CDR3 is TGTGCCAGCAGCTCCGGACAGGGACCATACGAGCAGTACTTC. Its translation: CASSSGQGPYEQYF.